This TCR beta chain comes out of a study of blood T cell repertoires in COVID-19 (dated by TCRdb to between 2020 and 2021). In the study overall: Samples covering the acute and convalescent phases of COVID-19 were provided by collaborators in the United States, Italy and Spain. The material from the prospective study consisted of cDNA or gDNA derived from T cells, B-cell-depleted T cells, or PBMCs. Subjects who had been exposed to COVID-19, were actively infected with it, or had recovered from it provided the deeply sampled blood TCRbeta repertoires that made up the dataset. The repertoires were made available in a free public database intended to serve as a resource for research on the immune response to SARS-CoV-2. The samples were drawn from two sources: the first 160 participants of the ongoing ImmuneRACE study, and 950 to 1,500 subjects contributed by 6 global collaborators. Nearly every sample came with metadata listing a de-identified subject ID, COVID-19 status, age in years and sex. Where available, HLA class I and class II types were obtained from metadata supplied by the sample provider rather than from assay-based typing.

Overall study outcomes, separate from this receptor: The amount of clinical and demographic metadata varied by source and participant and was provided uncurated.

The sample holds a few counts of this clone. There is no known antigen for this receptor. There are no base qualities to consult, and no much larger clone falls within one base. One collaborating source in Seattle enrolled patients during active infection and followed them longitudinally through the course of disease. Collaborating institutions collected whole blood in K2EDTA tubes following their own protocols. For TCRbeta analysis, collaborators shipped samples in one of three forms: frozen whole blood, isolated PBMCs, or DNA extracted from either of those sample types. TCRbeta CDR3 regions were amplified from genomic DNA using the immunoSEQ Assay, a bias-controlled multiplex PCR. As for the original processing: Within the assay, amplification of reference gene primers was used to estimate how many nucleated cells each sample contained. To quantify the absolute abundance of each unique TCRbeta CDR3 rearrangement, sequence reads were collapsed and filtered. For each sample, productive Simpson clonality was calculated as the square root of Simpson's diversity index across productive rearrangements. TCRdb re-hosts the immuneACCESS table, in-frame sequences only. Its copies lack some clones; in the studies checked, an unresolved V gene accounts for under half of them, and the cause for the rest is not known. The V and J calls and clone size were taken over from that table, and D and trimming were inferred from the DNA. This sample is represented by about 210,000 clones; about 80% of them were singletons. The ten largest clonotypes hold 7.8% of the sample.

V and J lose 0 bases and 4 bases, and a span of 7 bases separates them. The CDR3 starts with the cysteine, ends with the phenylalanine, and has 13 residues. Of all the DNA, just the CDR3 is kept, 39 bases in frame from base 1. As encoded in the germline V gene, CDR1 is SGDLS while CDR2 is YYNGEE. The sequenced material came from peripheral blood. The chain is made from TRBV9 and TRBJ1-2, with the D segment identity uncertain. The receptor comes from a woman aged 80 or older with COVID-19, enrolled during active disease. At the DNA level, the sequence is TGTGCCAGCAGCGTAGACCAGTCCTATGGCTACACCTTC. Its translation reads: CASSVDQSYGYTF. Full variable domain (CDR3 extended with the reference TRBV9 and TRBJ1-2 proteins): DSGVTQTPKHLITATGQRVTLRCSPRSGDLSVYWYQQSLDQGLQFLIQYYNGEERAKGNILERFSAQQFPDLHSELNLSSLELGDSALYFCASSVDQSYGYTFGSGTRLTVV.